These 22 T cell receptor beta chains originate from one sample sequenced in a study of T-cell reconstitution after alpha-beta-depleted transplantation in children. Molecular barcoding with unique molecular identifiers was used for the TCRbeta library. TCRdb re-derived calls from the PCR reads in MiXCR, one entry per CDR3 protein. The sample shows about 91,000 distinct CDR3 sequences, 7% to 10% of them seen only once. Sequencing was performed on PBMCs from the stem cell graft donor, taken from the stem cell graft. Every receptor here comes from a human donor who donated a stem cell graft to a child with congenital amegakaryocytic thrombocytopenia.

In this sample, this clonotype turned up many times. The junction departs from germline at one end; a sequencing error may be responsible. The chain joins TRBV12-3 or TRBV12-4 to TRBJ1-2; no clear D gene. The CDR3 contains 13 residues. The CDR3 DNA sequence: TGTGCCAGCAGCTTAGACGGTAACTATGGCTACACCTTC. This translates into CASSLDGNYGYTF.

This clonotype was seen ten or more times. The CDR3 is CASSQITGEKLFF. The CDR3 DNA is TGCGCCAGCAGCCAAATAACTGGGGAAAAACTGTTTTTT. V and J are TRBV4-1 and TRBJ1-4; no reliable D call. The V and J ends lost 2 bases and 8 bases respectively, with 9 bases between them. CDR3 size: 13 residues. Germline V CDR1 and CDR2: MGHRA, YSYEKL.

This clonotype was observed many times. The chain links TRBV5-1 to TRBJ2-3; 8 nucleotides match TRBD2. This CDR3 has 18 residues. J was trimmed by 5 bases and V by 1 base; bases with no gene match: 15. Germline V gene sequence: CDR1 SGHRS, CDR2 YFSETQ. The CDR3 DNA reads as TGCGCCAGCAGCTTGTTGGCGGGGGGCTACACTAGACAAGATACGCAGTATTTT. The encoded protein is CASSLLAGGYTRQDTQYF.

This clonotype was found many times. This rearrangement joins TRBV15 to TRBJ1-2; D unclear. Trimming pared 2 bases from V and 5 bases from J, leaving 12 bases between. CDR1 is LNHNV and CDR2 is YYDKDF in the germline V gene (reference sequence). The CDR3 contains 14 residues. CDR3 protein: CATSRNDRIYGYTF. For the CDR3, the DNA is TGTGCCACCAGCAGAAATGACCGGATATATGGCTACACCTTC.

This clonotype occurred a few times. As DNA, the CDR3 is TGTGCCAGCAGCCCAGTTTTAGCGGGACGGTACCAAGAGACCCAGTACTTC. Translated, it gives CASSPVLAGRYQETQYF. This chain uses TRBV7-2 with TRBJ2-5, with 8 bases matching TRBD2. CDR1 is SGHTA and CDR2 is FQGNSA in the germline V gene. The CDR3 contains 17 residues. V lost 5 bases and J lost 0; bases outside the gene matches: 11.

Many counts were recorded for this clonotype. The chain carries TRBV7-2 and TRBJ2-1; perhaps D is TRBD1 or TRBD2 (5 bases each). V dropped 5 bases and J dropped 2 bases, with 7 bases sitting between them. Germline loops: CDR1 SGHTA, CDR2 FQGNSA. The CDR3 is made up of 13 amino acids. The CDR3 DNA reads TGTGCCAGCAGCCCGGGGCCCTACAATGAGCAGTTCTTC. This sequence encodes CASSPGPYNEQFF.

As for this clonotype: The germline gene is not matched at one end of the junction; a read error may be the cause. CDR3 in amino acids: CASSESRDRGRNYGYTF. The CDR3 region has the DNA TGTGCCAGCAGTGAGTCCCGGGACAGGGGGCGGAACTATGGCTACACCTTC. The chain combines TRBV10-3 with TRBJ1-2, with 12 bases that match TRBD1. The V gene's germline CDR1 is ENHRY and CDR2 SYGVKD. The CDR3 runs 17 residues.

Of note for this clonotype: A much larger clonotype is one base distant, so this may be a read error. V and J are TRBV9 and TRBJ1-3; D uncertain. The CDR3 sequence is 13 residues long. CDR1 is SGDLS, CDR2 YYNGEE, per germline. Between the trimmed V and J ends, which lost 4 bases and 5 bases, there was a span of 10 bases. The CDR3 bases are TGTGCCAGCAGCTACAACGTCCGAAACACCATATATTTT. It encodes CASSYNVRNTIYF.

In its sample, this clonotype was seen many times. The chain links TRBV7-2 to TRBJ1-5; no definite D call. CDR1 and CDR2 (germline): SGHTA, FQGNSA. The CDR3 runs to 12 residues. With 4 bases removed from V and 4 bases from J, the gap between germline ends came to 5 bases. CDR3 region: CASSSLNQPQHF. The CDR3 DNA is TGTGCCAGCAGCTCTTTAAATCAGCCCCAGCATTTT.

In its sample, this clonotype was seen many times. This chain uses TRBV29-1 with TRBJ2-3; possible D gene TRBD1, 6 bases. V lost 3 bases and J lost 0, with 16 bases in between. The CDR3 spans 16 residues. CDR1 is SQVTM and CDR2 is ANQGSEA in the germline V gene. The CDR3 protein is CSVEPQGTPSTDTQYF. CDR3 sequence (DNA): TGCAGCGTTGAGCCCCAGGGGACACCGAGCACAGATACGCAGTATTTT.

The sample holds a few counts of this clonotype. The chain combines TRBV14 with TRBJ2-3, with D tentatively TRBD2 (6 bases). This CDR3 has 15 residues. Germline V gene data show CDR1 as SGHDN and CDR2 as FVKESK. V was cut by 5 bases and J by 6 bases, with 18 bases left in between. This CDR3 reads CASSRVAAEGDTQYF. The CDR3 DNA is TGTGCCAGCAGCAGGGTTGCGGCGGAGGGGGATACGCAGTATTTT.

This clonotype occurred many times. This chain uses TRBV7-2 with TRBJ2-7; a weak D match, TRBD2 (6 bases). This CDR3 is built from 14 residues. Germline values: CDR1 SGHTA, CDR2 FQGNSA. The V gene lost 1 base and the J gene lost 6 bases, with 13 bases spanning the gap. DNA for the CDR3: TGTGCCAGCAGCTTAGGGGGTAGCGGACCCGAGCAGTACTTC. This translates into CASSLGGSGPEQYF.

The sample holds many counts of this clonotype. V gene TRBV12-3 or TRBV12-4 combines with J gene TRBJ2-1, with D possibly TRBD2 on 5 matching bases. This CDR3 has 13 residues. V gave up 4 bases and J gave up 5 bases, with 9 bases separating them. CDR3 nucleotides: TGTGCCAGCAGTTCTGGACTTAACAATGAGCAGTTCTTC. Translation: CASSSGLNNEQFF.

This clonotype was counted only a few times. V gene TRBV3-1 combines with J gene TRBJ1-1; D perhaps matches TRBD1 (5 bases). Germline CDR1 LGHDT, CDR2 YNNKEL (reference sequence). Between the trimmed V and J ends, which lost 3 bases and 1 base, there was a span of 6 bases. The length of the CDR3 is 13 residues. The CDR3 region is CASSQGENTEAFF. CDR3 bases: TGTGCCAGCAGCCAGGGGGAGAACACTGAAGCTTTCTTT.

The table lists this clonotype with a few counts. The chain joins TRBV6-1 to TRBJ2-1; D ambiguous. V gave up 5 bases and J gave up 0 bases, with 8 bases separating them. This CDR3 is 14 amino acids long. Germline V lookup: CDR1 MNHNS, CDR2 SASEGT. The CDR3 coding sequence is TGTGCCAGCAGTCTGGGCAACTCCTACAATGAGCAGTTCTTC. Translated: CASSLGNSYNEQFF.

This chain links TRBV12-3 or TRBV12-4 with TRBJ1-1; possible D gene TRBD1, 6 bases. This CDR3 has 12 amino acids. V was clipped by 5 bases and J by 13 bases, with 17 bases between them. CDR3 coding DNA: TGTGCCAGCAGTCCTAGGTCAGGGGACGTTTTCTTT. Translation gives CASSPRSGDVFF.

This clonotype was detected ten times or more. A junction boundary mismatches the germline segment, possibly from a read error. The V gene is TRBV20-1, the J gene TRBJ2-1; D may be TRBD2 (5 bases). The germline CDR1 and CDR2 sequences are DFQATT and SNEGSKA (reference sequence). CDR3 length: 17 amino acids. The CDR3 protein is CSARGDGVANSHNEQFF. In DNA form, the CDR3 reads TGCAGTGCTAGAGGCGACGGGGTTGCGAACTCCCACAATGAGCAGTTCTTC.

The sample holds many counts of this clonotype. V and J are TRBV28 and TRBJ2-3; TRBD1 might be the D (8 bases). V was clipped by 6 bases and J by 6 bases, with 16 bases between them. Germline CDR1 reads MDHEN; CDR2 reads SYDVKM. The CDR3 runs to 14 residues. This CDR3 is CASRTTGGGDTQYF. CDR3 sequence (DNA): TGTGCCAGCAGAACCACAGGGGGAGGGGATACGCAGTATTTT.

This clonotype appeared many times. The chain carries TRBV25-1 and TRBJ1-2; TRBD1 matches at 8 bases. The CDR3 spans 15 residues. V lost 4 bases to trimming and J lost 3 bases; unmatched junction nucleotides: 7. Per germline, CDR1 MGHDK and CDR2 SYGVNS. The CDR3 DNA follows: TGTGCCAGCAGTGCCAGACAGGGGCCTTACTATGGCTACACCTTC. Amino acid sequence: CASSARQGPYYGYTF.

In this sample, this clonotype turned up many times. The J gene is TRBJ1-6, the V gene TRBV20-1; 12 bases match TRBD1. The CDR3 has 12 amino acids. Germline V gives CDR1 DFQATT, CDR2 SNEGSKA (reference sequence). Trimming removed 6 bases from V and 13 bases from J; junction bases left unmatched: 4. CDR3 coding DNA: TGCAGTGCGGGACAGGGGGCCAGCCCCCTCCACTTT. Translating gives CSAGQGASPLHF.

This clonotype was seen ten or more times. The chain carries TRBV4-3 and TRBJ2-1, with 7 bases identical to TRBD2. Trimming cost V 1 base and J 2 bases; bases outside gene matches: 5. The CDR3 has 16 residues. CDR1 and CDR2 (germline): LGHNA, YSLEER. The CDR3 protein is CASSQAPSGAYNEQFF. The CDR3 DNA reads TGCGCCAGCAGCCAAGCCCCTAGCGGTGCCTACAATGAGCAGTTCTTC.

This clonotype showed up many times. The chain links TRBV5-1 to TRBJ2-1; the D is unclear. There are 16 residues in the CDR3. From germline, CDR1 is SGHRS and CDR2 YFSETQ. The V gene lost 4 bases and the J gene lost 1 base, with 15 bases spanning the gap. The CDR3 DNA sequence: TGCGCCAGCAGCGGCTCGGTGGGCCATTCCTACAATGAGCAGTTCTTC. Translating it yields CASSGSVGHSYNEQFF.